Listed here is a single T cell receptor beta chain. The record originates from a study of blood T cell repertoires in COVID-19. The CDR3 consists of 17 residues. Germline V gives CDR1 KGHSH, CDR2 LQKENI. V was shortened by 5 bases and J by 1 base, with 20 bases between the two germline ends. The table came from immunoSEQ multiplex PCR; TCRdb's copy has only in-frame clones and leaves some out. The table includes 90,000 to 120,000 clones, approximately 83% detected once. The sequence came from a woman aged 70 to 79 with acute or convalescent COVID-19. This chain links TRBV18 with TRBJ1-1; D is undetermined. Sequenced material: peripheral blood. DNA of the CDR3: TGTGCCAGCTCATCCCGCCGGGTAAGGGAGACGAACACTGAAGCTTTCTTT. It specifies CASSSRRVRETNTEAFF.